A selection of T cell receptor beta chains follows, all from one sample in a study of blood T cell repertoires in COVID-19. Sequencing used immunoSEQ multiplex PCR; TCRdb keeps in-frame clones, though not all of them. The sample records over 250,000 clones, 88% being singletons. The sample comprised PBMCs or T cells enriched from blood (not recorded which). The receptors stem from a woman aged 25 to 45 who had recovered from COVID-19. The CDR3 runs from the conserved cysteine through the conserved F or W. Each record gives: D gene, clone size, J gene, V gene, CDR3 DNA, CDR3 protein. The D gene is left open where the match is weak. The size of a clone is reported for some rows only, either as once, few or many, or as a class for expanded clones.

TRBD1 | - | TRBJ1-2 | TRBV3-1/TRBV3-2 | TGTGCCAGCAGCCAGACAGGGGTTGATGGCTACACCTTC | CASSQTGVDGYTF
- | - | TRBJ2-7 | TRBV6-2/TRBV6-3 | TGTGCCAGCAGTTACGACAGGCACTACGAGCAGTACTTC | CASSYDRHYEQYF
- | - | TRBJ2-2 | TRBV19 | TGTGCCAGTAGTATAGGCGGCCTAGGGAGCGGGGAGCTGTTTTTT | CASSIGGLGSGELFF
TRBD1 | - | TRBJ1-2 | TRBV9 | TGTGCCAGCAGTGACAGGGTCAATGGCTACACCTTC | CASSDRVNGYTF
- | few | TRBJ1-2 | TRBV9 | TGTGCCAGCAGCGTAGATAGGGGCAACTATGGCTACACCTTC | CASSVDRGNYGYTF
TRBD1 | few | TRBJ2-7 | TRBV29-1 | TGCAGCGTTGAGGGGGACAGGCCCTCCTACGAGCAGTACTTC | CSVEGDRPSYEQYF
- | - | TRBJ1-5 | TRBV7-8 | TGTGCCAGCAGCGCCGGAGGGAATCAGCCCCAGCATTTT | CASSAGGNQPQHF
TRBD2 | - | TRBJ2-7 | TRBV7-9 | TGTGCCAGCAGCCCCCGTGGGACTAGCGGGCCCTTGGGCCTATACGAGCAGTACTTC | CASSPRGTSGPLGLYEQYF
- | - | TRBJ2-7 | TRBV28 | TGTGCCAGCAGTTTATCAGGGTACGAGCAGTACTTC | CASSLSGYEQYF
- | - | TRBJ1-2 | TRBV7-9 | TGTGCCAGCAGCTTTATGTCCCCAAGGCTTGGCAGGGGAGACTATGGCTACACCTTC | CASSFMSPRLGRGDYGYTF
TRBD2 | - | TRBJ2-1 | TRBV19 | TGTGCCAGTAGTAATTGGCCCAGCGGGAGTCTGAGGAATGAGCAGTTCTTC | CASSNWPSGSLRNEQFF
- | - | TRBJ1-2 | TRBV6-1 | TGTGCCAGCAGTGAAGCGCGGAGGACTAACTATGGCTACACCTTC | CASSEARRTNYGYTF
- | - | TRBJ2-6 | TRBV11-2 | TGTGCCAGCAGCCTACAGCGACAGACCTTCAACGTCCTGACTTTC | CASSLQRQTFNVLTF
TRBD1 | - | TRBJ1-5 | TRBV5-6 | TGTGCCAGCAGCACAGGGGGCGATACCAATCAGCCCCAGCATTTT | CASSTGGDTNQPQHF
TRBD1 | - | TRBJ2-3 | TRBV5-1 | TGCGCCAGCAGCTTACAGGGGTCCAGCACAGATACGCAGTATTTT | CASSLQGSSTDTQYF
- | - | TRBJ2-7 | TRBV28 | TGTGCCAGCAGCCTAAGGGGCAGCCTGTACGAGCAGTACTTC | CASSLRGSLYEQYF
TRBD1 | - | TRBJ2-1 | TRBV2 | TGTGCCACCAAGGACAGGGACTACAATGAGCAGTTCTTC | CATKDRDYNEQFF
- | - | TRBJ2-3 | TRBV9 | TGTGCCAGCAGCGTAGGACTAGTCAAGGATACGCAGTATTTT | CASSVGLVKDTQYF
- | - | TRBJ1-2 | TRBV29-1 | TGCAGCGTGTCAGGGATAACTAACTATGGCTACACCTTC | CSVSGITNYGYTF
TRBD2 | - | TRBJ2-1 | TRBV5-1 | TGCGCCAGCAGCTTGGCTAGCGGGTCCTACAATGAGCAGTTCTTC | CASSLASGSYNEQFF
- | - | TRBJ1-2 | TRBV9 | TGTGCCAGCAGCGTAGATCCCCAGATTACGGGTTATGGCTACACCTTC | CASSVDPQITGYGYTF
- | - | TRBJ1-1 | TRBV4-1 | TGCGCCAGCAGACTTGTGGAGGGGACCCCAAGGACTGAAGCTTTCTTT | CASRLVEGTPRTEAFF
TRBD2 | - | TRBJ2-2 | TRBV27 | TGTGCCAGCAGTTTACTCCCGCGACTAGCCAGCACCGGGGAGCTGTTTTTT | CASSLLPRLASTGELFF
- | - | TRBJ1-1 | TRBV19 | TGTGCCAGTTCCGACCGGGGGACCCTATCGAACACTGAAGCTTTCTTT | CASSDRGTLSNTEAFF
- | - | TRBJ1-5 | TRBV27 | TGTGCCAGCAGTTTATCATCGGGATATAGCAATCAGCCCCAGCATTTT | CASSLSSGYSNQPQHF